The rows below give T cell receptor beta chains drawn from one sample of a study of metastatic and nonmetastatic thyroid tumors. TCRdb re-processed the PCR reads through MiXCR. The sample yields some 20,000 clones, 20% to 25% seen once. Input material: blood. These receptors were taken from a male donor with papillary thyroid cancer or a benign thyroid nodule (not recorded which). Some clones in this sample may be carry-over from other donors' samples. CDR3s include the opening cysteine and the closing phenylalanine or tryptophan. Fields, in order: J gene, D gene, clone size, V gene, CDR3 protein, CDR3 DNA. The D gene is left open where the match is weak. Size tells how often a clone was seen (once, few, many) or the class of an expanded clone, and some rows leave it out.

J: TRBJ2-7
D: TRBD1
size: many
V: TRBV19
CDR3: CATGQGDYEQYF
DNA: TGTGCCACCGGACAGGGGGATTACGAGCAGTACTTC

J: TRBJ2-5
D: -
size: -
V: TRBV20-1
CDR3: CSARGLLDTQYF
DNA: TGCAGTGCTAGAGGGTTGCTAGATACCCAGTACTTC

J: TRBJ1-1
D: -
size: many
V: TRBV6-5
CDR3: CASSYGQRILTEAFF
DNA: TGTGCCAGCAGTTACGGACAGAGAATCCTCACTGAAGCTTTCTTT

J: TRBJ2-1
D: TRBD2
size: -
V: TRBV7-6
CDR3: CASSSEAGTYNEQFF
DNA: TGTGCCAGCAGCTCCGAAGCGGGAACCTACAATGAGCAGTTCTTC

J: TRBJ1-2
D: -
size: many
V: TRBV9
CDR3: CASSVQSMKDGYTF
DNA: TGTGCCAGCAGCGTTCAGAGTATGAAGGATGGCTACACCTTC

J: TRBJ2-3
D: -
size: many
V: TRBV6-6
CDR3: CASSYRSYGTDTQYF
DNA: TGTGCCAGCAGTTACCGGTCCTACGGCACAGATACGCAGTATTTT

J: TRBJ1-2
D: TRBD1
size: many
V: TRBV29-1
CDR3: CSVDPDRGSGGYTF
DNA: TGCAGCGTTGACCCCGACAGGGGTTCTGGCGGCTACACCTTC

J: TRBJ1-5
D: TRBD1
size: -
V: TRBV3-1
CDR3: CASSLRDSHQPQHF
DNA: TGTGCCAGCAGCCTCCGGGACAGCCATCAGCCCCAGCATTTT

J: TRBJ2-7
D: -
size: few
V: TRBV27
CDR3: CASSLSGGHEQYF
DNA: TGTGCCAGCAGTTTATCAGGAGGCCACGAGCAGTACTTC

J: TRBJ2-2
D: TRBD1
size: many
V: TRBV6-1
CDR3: CASSIRTGRSAGELFF
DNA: TGTGCCAGCAGTATCCGGACAGGGAGGTCGGCCGGGGAGCTGTTTTTT

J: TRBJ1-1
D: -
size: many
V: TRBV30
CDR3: CAWREYAGTKRDTEAFF
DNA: TGTGCCTGGAGGGAGTACGCCGGGACTAAGAGAGACACTGAAGCTTTCTTT

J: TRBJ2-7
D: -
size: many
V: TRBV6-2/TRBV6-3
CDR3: CASTSAGTYEQYF
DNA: TGTGCCAGCACCTCGGCAGGGACCTACGAGCAGTACTTC

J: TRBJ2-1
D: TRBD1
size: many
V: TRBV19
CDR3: CASSILGQVSYNEQFF
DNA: TGTGCCAGTAGTATTCTTGGACAGGTCTCCTACAATGAGCAGTTCTTC

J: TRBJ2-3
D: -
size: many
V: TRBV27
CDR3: CASSLFVPRNSDTQYF
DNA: TGTGCCAGCAGTTTATTTGTACCAAGAAATTCAGATACGCAGTATTTT

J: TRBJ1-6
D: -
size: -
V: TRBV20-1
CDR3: CSARGAQGFNSPLHF
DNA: TGCAGTGCTAGAGGGGCCCAGGGTTTTAATTCACCCCTCCACTTT

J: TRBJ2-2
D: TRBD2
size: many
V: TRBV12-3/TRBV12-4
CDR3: CASSAGLAGVSGELFF
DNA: TGTGCCAGCAGTGCAGGACTAGCGGGAGTTTCCGGGGAGCTGTTTTTT

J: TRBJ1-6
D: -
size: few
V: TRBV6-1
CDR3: CASSGLNSYNSPLHF
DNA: TGTGCCAGCAGTGGACTAAACTCCTATAATTCACCCCTCCACTTT

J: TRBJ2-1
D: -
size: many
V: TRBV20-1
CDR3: CSARDRRELDDEQFF
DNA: TGCAGTGCTAGAGATCGCAGGGAATTAGACGATGAGCAGTTTTTC

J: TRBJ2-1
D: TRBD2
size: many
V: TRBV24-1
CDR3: CATSDLQSSGRAVQFF
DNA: TGTGCCACCAGTGATTTGCAATCTAGCGGGAGGGCCGTGCAGTTCTTC

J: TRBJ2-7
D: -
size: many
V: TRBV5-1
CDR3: CASSFLGADYEQYF
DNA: TGCGCCAGCAGCTTCTTGGGAGCTGACTACGAGCAGTACTTC

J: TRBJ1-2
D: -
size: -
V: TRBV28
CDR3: CGAAGLYYGYTF
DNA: TGTGGAGCAGCAGGGCTATACTATGGCTACACCTTC

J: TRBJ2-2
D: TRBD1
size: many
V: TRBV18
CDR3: CASSPGTGPNTGELFF
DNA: TGTGCCAGCTCGCCCGGGACAGGGCCGAACACCGGGGAGCTGTTTTTT

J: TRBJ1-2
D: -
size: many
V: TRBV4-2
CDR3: CASSQESWGGLNGYTF
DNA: TGTGCCAGCAGCCAAGAAAGTTGGGGGGGCCTCAATGGCTACACCTTC

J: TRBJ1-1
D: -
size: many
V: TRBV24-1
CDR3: CATSDLNTEAFF
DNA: TGTGCCACCAGTGACCTGAACACTGAAGCTTTCTTT

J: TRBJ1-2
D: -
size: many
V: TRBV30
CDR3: CAWRPGADGYTF
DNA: TGTGCCTGGAGGCCGGGGGCGGATGGCTACACCTTC

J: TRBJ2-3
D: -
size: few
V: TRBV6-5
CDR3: CASSSSGGPGVSDTQYF
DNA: TGTGCCAGCAGTTCATCTGGAGGGCCCGGGGTGTCAGATACGCAGTATTTT

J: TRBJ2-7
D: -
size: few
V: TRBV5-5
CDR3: CASSLAAQDGPYEQYF
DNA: TGTGCCAGCAGCTTGGCGGCCCAGGACGGACCCTACGAGCAGTACTTC

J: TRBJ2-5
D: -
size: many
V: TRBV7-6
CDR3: CASSLSAEGAGDREETQYF
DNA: TGTGCCAGCAGCTTGAGCGCCGAGGGAGCGGGAGACAGGGAAGAGACCCAGTACTTC

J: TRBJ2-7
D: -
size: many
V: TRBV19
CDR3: CASSMKLGAEQYF
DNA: TGTGCCAGTAGTATGAAGCTTGGGGCCGAGCAGTACTTC

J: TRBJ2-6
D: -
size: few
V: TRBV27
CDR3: CASSPGWANVLTF
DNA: TGTGCCAGCAGTCCTGGGTGGGCCAACGTCCTGACTTTC

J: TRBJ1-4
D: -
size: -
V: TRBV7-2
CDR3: CASSLSQGGGEKLFF
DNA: TGTGCCAGCAGCTTGTCGCAGGGCGGAGGGGAAAAACTGTTTTTT

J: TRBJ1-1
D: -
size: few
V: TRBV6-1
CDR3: CASTPDGANTEAFF
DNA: TGTGCCAGCACTCCGGACGGAGCGAACACTGAAGCTTTCTTT

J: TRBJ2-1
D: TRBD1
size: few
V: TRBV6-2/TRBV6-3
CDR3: CASSRQGSYNEQFF
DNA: TGTGCCAGCAGCAGACAGGGAAGCTACAATGAGCAGTTCTTC

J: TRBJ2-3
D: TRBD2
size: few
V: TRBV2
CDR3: CASILAGGSTDTQYF
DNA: TGTGCCAGCATTCTAGCGGGAGGATCCACAGATACGCAGTATTTT

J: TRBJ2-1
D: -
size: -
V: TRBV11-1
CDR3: CASSFRENGYNEQFF
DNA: TGTGCCAGCAGCTTTCGGGAGAATGGGTACAATGAGCAGTTCTTC

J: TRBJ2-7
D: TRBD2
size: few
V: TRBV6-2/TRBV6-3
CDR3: CASSYHGGGTALYEQYF
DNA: TGTGCCAGCAGTTACCACGGCGGGGGTACGGCGCTCTACGAGCAGTACTTC

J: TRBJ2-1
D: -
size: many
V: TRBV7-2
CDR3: CASSFTGGNEQFF
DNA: TGTGCCAGCAGCTTCACCGGGGGAAATGAGCAGTTCTTC

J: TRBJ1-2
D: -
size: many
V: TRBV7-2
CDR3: CASSYPKPANYGYTF
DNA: TGTGCCAGCAGCTACCCGAAACCAGCTAACTATGGCTACACCTTC

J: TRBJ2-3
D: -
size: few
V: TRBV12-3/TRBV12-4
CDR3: CASSETGTPDTQYF
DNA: TGTGCCAGCAGTGAAACAGGGACCCCAGATACGCAGTATTTT

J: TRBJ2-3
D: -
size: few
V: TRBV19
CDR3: CASLMGDTQYF
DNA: TGTGCCAGTCTGATGGGTGATACGCAGTATTTT

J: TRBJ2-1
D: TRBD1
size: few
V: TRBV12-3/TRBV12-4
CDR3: CASSPARDRSGDEQFF
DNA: TGTGCCAGCAGTCCGGCCCGGGACAGGTCGGGCGATGAGCAGTTCTTC

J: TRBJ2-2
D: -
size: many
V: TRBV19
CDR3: CASRMLLGTGELFF
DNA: TGTGCCAGTAGGATGCTACTGGGCACCGGGGAGCTGTTTTTT

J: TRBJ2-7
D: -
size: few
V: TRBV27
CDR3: CAVMRGGSYEQYF
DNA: TGTGCCGTCATGAGGGGTGGTTCCTACGAGCAGTACTTC

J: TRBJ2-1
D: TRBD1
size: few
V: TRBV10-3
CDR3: CAISRDRGLNGQFF
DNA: TGTGCCATCAGCCGGGACAGGGGGCTAAATGGGCAGTTCTTC

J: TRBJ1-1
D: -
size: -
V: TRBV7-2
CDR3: CASSLWTNTEAFF
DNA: TGTGCCAGCAGCTTATGGACGAACACTGAAGCTTTCTTT

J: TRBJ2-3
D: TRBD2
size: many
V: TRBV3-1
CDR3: CASSHTSARDSTDTQYF
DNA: TGTGCCAGCAGCCACACTAGCGCACGAGATAGCACAGATACGCAGTATTTT

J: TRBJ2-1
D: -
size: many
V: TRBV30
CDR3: CAGRDNANEQFF
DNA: TGTGCCGGAAGGGACAACGCCAATGAGCAGTTCTTC

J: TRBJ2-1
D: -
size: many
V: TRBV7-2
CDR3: CASSSLDPWTGHNEQFF
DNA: TGTGCCAGCAGCTCGCTCGATCCGTGGACTGGACACAATGAGCAGTTCTTC